This T cell receptor beta chain was captured by sequencing in a study of blood T cell repertoires in COVID-19. Study in general: From T cells, B-cell-depleted T cells, or PBMCs came the material, which was cDNA or gDNA.

Germline lookup yields CDR1 MNHNS and CDR2 SASEGT. The CDR3 loop spans 15 amino acids. V shed 2 bases, J shed 9 bases, and the junction held 10 bases outside the gene matches. The repertoire was sequenced with immunoSEQ multiplex PCR; TCRdb's copy has only in-frame clones and lacks some. The sample yields about 350,000 clones, approximately 90% seen once. Material: peripheral blood. The J gene is TRBJ2-1, the V gene TRBV6-1, with 7 bases that match TRBD2. The source is a woman aged 55-69 years with COVID-19, enrolled during active disease. CDR3 DNA sequence: TGTGCCAGCAGTGAATGGGGGGGATCCCTGGGTGAGCAGTTCTTC. Its translation is CASSEWGGSLGEQFF.